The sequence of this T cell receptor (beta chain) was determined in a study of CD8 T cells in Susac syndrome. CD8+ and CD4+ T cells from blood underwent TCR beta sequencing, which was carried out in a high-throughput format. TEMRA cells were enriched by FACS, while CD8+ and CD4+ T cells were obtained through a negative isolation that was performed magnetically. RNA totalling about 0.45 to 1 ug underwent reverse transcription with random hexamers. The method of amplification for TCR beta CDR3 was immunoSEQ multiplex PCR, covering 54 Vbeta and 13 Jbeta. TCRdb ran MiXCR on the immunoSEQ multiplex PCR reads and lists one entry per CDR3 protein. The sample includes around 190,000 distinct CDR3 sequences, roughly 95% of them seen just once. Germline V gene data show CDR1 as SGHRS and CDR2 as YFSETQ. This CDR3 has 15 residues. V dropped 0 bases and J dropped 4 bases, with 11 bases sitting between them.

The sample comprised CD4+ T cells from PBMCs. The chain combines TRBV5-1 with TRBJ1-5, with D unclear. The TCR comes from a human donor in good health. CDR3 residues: CASSLGGSRNQPQHF. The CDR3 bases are TGCGCCAGCAGCTTGGGTGGGAGTCGGAATCAGCCCCAGCATTTT.